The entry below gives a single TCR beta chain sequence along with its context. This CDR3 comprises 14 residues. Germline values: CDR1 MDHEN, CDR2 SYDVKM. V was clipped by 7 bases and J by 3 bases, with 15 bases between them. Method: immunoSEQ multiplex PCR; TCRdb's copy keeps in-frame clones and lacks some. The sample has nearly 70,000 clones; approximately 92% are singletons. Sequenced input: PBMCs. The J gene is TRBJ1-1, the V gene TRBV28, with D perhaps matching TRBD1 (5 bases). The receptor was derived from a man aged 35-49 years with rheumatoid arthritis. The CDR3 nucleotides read TGTGCCAGCACCCCGGGGAGGGGTTACACTGAAGCTTTCTTT. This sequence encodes CASTPGRGYTEAFF.